The entry that follows covers one T cell receptor beta chain sequence. This sample stems from a study of blood T cell repertoires in COVID-19. Trimming took 3 bases from V and 8 from J, leaving 13 bases between them. This CDR3 region has 13 residues. CDR1 LNHDA and CDR2 SQIVND come from the germline V gene (reference sequence). Some clones are missing from TCRdb's copy, which holds only in-frame ones; the method was immunoSEQ multiplex PCR. The table records 250,000 to 350,000 clones, roughly 88% of them present only once. The clonotype comes from a woman aged 25 to 39 with active or convalescent COVID-19. This rearrangement joins TRBV19 to TRBJ1-2; D is possibly TRBD1 (6 bases). The sequencing sample was made of peripheral blood. The CDR3 nucleotides are TGTGCCAGTAGTATGCGGGGGCCGGAAGGCTACACCTTC. Its protein product is CASSMRGPEGYTF.